The 20 T cell receptor beta chains presented below share a single source sample, sequenced in a study of human T cells and chemical hapten exposure. TCRdb re-derived calls from the RACE reads in MiXCR, one entry per CDR3 protein. The sample yields about 140,000 distinct CDR3 sequences, around 11% seen once. As for time point: patch test 2, 6 weeks after DPC sensitization. Treatment of the sample: therapeutic diphenylcyclopropenone sensitization with weekly scalp DPC. The specimen comprised whole blood, sampled in connection with sensitization to the hapten diphenylcyclopropenone (DPC). The receptors derive from a woman aged 50 to 65 with alopecia areata. Some clones in this sample may be carry-over from other donors' samples.

This chain connects TRBV12-3 or TRBV12-4 to TRBJ2-7; 10 bases are a match to TRBD2. The CDR3 covers 15 residues. The V gene end was trimmed by 6 bases and the J gene end by 2 bases; junction bases not matched to a gene: 7. CDR3 protein: CASSAAGGAAYEQYF. The CDR3 DNA sequence: TGTGCCAGCAGCGCAGCGGGGGGGGCTGCCTACGAGCAGTACTTC.

This clonotype was detected a few times. The rearrangement uses TRBV6-2 or TRBV6-3 and TRBJ2-2, with D unresolved. CDR3 size: 14 residues. The V end lost 3 bases, the J end lost 4 bases, and 9 bases lay between the germline ends. The germline V gene has CDR1 MNHEY and CDR2 SVGEGT. CDR3 protein: CASSYNIPTGELFF. In DNA form, the CDR3 reads TGTGCCAGCAGTTATAATATCCCCACCGGGGAGCTGTTTTTT.

This clonotype was picked up many times. This chain joins TRBV6-6 and TRBJ2-7; TRBD2 agrees at 10 bases. The CDR3 covers 14 residues. Germline CDR1 MNHNY, CDR2 SVGAGI (reference sequence). Trimming took 7 bases from V and 3 from J; bases not matched to a gene: 6. CDR3 sequence reads: CASNLAGGLYEQYF. DNA of the CDR3: TGTGCCAGCAACTTAGCGGGAGGCCTCTACGAGCAGTACTTC.

The table lists this clonotype with many counts. The chain uses TRBV9 and TRBJ2-7; D might be TRBD2 (6 bases). The CDR3 has 15 residues. V was pared by 0 bases and J by 0 bases, with 10 bases between. Germline V gives CDR1 SGDLS, CDR2 YYNGEE. The CDR3 sequence is CASSVDSGRSYEQYF. CDR3 DNA sequence: TGTGCCAGCAGCGTAGATAGCGGTCGCTCCTACGAGCAGTACTTC.

V usage is TRBV11-2 and J usage is TRBJ2-7, with TRBD2 as a possible D gene (5 bases). V gave up 5 bases and J gave up 6 bases, with 14 bases separating them. From germline, CDR1 is SGHAT and CDR2 FQNNGV. The CDR3 extends over 13 amino acids. The CDR3 region is CASSPSRGSEQYF. CDR3 nucleotide sequence: TGTGCCAGCAGCCCTAGTCGGGGATCCGAGCAGTACTTC.

The chain is built from TRBV10-3 and TRBJ2-1, with TRBD2 matching 12 bases. Trimming took 5 bases from V and 8 from J; bases not matched to a gene: 7. This CDR3 comprises 15 residues. Per germline, CDR1 ENHRY and CDR2 SYGVKD. The CDR3 DNA reads as TGTGCCATCAGTAAACTAGCGGGAGGAGGGGATGAGCAGTTCTTC. Translating it yields CAISKLAGGGDEQFF.

This clonotype was counted ten times or more. This chain joins TRBV20-1 and TRBJ2-7; 14 nucleotides align to TRBD2. Germline V gives CDR1 DFQATT, CDR2 SNEGSKA (reference sequence). V lost 3 bases and J lost 0; bases outside the gene matches: 7. CDR3 length: 17 amino acids. The chain's CDR3 is CSASGTSGSESSYEQYF. The CDR3 nucleotides are TGCAGTGCTAGCGGGACTAGCGGGAGCGAAAGCTCCTACGAGCAGTACTTC.

This clonotype has ten or more counts. This chain uses TRBV7-2 with TRBJ2-1; TRBD2 aligns across 10 bases. Germline V gives CDR1 SGHTA, CDR2 FQGNSA. Trimming removed 5 bases from V and 7 bases from J; junction bases left unmatched: 5. This CDR3 is built from 14 residues. The CDR3 DNA reads TGTGCCAGCAGCCCCCGGGGACTAGCGAATGAGCAGTTCTTC. Translating it yields CASSPRGLANEQFF.

This clonotype was observed at least ten times. CDR3 loop: CASSLLGLAAHQETQYF. In DNA form, the CDR3 reads TGTGCCAGCAGTTTATTGGGACTAGCGGCACACCAAGAGACCCAGTACTTC. The V and J genes are TRBV27 and TRBJ2-5; 11 bases are a match to TRBD2. Trimming at V came to 1 base and at J to 0 bases, leaving 4 bases not matched to a gene. Germline V gives CDR1 MNHEY, CDR2 SMNVEV (reference sequence). The CDR3 runs 17 residues.

V is TRBV11-3 and J is TRBJ1-2; 9 nucleotides agree with TRBD1. The CDR3 consists of 16 residues. CDR1 and CDR2 (germline): SGHNT, YENEEA. After removal of 4 bases from V and 8 bases from J, the junction contained 14 bases not matched to a gene. The CDR3 is CASSSNTGTGNWGYTF. In DNA, the CDR3 is TGTGCCAGCAGCTCTAATACCGGGACAGGGAATTGGGGCTACACCTTC.

This clonotype showed up many times. The chain is built from TRBV21-1 and TRBJ2-1; the table gives TRBD1 as D, unverified against the DNA. TRBV21-1 is tagged as a pseudogene. This CDR3 spans 13 amino acids. The CDR3 bases are TGTGCCAGCAGAGACAGGGTCGGCAATGAGCAGTTCTTC. Its translation: CASRDRVGNEQFF.

This clonotype came up a few times. The J gene is TRBJ2-3, the V gene TRBV3-1; TRBD2 aligns across 7 bases. The junction had 7 bases not matched to a gene; V was cut back by 2 bases and J by 2 bases. In germline, CDR1 is LGHDT, CDR2 YNNKEL (reference sequence). The CDR3 is made up of 16 amino acids. The CDR3, as DNA: TGTGCCAGCAGCCAACGGGGCGGGAGAGCCACAGATACGCAGTATTTT. This codes for CASSQRGGRATDTQYF.

This clonotype was seen a handful of times. This chain uses TRBV2 with TRBJ1-2; D is ambiguous. V lost 7 bases, J lost 6 bases, and 18 bases lay in between. CDR1 and CDR2 (germline): SNHLY, FYNNEI. The CDR3 runs 14 residues. CDR3 loop: CASKLEDGSHGYTF. The CDR3, as DNA: TGTGCCAGCAAGCTAGAGGACGGATCCCATGGCTACACCTTC.

A few counts support this clonotype. This sequence joins TRBV18 and TRBJ2-7; TRBD2 matches 14 bases. The germline V gene encodes CDR1 KGHSH and CDR2 LQKENI. J was trimmed by 12 bases and V by 2 bases; bases with no gene match: 3. This CDR3 region has 13 residues. The CDR3 protein is CASSPGTSGSRYF. The CDR3 nucleotides read TGTGCCAGCTCACCAGGGACTAGCGGGAGTCGGTACTTC.

The sample holds many counts of this clonotype. This chain uses TRBV30 with TRBJ2-1; 11 bases fit TRBD2. With 2 bases clipped from V and 10 bases from J, the junction kept 13 bases outside the gene matches. Germline CDR1 GTSNPN, CDR2 SVGIG (reference sequence). The CDR3 loop spans 16 amino acids. The CDR3 loop reads CAWSSPGTSGSWEQFF. The CDR3 bases are TGTGCCTGGAGTAGTCCTGGTACTAGCGGGAGTTGGGAGCAGTTCTTC.

This clonotype was found a few times. The gene calls are TRBV7-9 and TRBJ2-3, with D possibly TRBD2 on 6 matching bases. Germline-derived CDR1 and CDR2 are SEHNR and FQNEAQ (reference sequence). Trimming stripped 6 bases from V and 5 bases from J, with 21 bases between. The CDR3 covers 16 residues. Here the CDR3 reads CASSHSGTQRGDTQYF. CDR3 coding DNA: TGTGCCAGCAGTCACTCCGGGACTCAACGGGGAGATACGCAGTATTTT.

This chain joins TRBV19 and TRBJ1-4; maybe TRBD1 (5 bases). V lost 7 bases and J lost 10, with 22 bases in between. Germline CDR1 reads LNHDA; CDR2 reads SQIVND (reference sequence). CDR3 length: 15 amino acids. This CDR3 reads CASMGEDPRLGKLFF. The CDR3 nucleotides read TGTGCCAGTATGGGGGAGGACCCGCGGCTCGGAAAACTGTTTTTT.

This clonotype has a count of ten or more. V usage is TRBV12-3 or TRBV12-4 and J usage is TRBJ2-2; perhaps TRBD2 as D (6 bases). The ends were cut back, 7 bases at V and 0 bases at J, with 12 bases in the middle. The CDR3 has 15 residues. CDR3 coding DNA: TGTGCCAGCACCTCGGGACTCGCGAACACCGGGGAGCTGTTTTTT. Protein: CASTSGLANTGELFF.

This clonotype has at least ten counts. The chain links TRBV2 to TRBJ2-3; 14 bases fit TRBD2. This CDR3 spans 16 amino acids. V was pared by 4 bases and J by 5 bases, with 5 bases of the junction left unmatched. Germline CDR1 is SNHLY and CDR2 is FYNNEI. The CDR3 sequence is CASSVGLAGGGDTQYF. DNA for the CDR3: TGTGCCAGCAGTGTTGGACTAGCGGGAGGAGGAGATACGCAGTATTTT.

The gene calls are TRBV3-1 and TRBJ2-3; a weak D match, TRBD2 (6 bases). The V and J ends lost 0 bases and 0 bases respectively, with 10 bases between them. Germline V gene lookup returns CDR1 LGHDT and CDR2 YNNKEL (reference sequence). CDR3 size: 16 residues. DNA for the CDR3: TGTGCCAGCAGCCAAGAAAACGGGACTAGCACAGATACGCAGTATTTT. It specifies CASSQENGTSTDTQYF.